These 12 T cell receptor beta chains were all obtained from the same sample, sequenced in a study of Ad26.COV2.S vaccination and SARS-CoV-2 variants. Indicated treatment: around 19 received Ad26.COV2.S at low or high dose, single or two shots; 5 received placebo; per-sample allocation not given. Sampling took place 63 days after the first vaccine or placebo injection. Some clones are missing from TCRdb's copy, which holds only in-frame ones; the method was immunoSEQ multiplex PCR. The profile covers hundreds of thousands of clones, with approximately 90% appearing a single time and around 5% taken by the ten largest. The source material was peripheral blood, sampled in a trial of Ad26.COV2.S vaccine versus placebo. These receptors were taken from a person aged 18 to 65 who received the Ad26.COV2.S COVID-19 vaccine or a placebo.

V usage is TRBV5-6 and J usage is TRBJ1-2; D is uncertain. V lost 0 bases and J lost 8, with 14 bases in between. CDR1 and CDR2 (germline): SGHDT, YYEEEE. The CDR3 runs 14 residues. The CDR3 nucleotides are TGTGCCAGCAGCTTGGGCGTTGTCTCCTGGGGCTACACCTTC. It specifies CASSLGVVSWGYTF. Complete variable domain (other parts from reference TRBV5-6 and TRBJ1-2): DAGVTQSPTHLIKTRGQQVTLRCSPKSGHDTVSWYQQALGQGPQFIFQYYEEEERQRGNFPDRFSGHQFPNYSSELNVNALLLGDSALYLCASSLGVVSWGYTFGSGTRLTVV.

As DNA, the CDR3 is TGCGCCAGCAGCTTGGTGGCTAGCGGATTCAATGAGCAGTTCTTC. Translating it yields CASSLVASGFNEQFF. The V gene is TRBV5-1, the J gene TRBJ2-1, with 7 bases lining up with TRBD2. The germline V gene has CDR1 SGHRS and CDR2 YFSETQ. This CDR3 is 15 amino acids long. The trim removed 0 bases at V and 6 bases at J, leaving 6 bases unmatched.

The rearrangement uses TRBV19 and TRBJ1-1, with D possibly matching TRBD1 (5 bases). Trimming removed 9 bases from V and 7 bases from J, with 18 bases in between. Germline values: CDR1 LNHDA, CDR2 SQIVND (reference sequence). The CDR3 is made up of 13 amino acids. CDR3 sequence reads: CASLTANSLEAFF. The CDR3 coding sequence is TGTGCCAGCTTGACAGCAAATAGTCTTGAAGCTTTCTTT.

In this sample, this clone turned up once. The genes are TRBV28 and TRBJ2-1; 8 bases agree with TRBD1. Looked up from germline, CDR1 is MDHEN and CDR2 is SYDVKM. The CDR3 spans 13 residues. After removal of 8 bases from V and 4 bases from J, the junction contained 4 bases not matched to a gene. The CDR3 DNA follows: TGTGCCAGCCAGGGGGCTTCTTACAATGAGCAGTTCTTC. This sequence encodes CASQGASYNEQFF.

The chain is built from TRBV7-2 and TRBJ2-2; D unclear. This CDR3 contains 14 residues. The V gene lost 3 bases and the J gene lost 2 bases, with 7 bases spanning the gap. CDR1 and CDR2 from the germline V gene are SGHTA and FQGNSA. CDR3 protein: CASSLYLNTGELFF. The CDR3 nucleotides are TGTGCCAGCAGCTTGTACTTAAACACCGGGGAGCTGTTTTTT.

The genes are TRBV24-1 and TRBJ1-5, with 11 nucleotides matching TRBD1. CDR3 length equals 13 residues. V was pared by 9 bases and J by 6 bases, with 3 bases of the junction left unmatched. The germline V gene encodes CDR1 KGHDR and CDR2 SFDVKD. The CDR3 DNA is TGTGCCACCTCGGACAGGGGGCTTCAGCCCCAGCATTTT. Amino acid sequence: CATSDRGLQPQHF.

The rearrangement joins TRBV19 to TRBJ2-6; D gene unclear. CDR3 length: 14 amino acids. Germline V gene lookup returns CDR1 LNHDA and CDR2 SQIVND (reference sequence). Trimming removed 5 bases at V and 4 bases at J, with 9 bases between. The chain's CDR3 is CASSGSPGANVLTF. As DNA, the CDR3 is TGTGCCAGTAGTGGCTCCCCCGGGGCCAACGTCCTGACTTTC.

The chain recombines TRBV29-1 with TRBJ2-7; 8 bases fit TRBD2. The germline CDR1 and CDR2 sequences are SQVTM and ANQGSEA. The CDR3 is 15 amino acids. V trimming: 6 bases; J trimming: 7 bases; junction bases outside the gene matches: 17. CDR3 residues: CSVRGGSGRVREQYF. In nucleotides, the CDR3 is TGCAGCGTCAGGGGAGGTTCCGGGAGGGTGAGGGAGCAGTACTTC.

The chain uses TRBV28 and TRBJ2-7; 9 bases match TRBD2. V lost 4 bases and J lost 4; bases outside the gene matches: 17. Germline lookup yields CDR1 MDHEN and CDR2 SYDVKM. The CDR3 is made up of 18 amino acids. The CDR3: CASSSRLRSSGVIYEQYF. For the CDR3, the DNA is TGTGCCAGCAGTTCGCGACTTCGCTCTAGCGGGGTTATTTACGAGCAGTACTTC.

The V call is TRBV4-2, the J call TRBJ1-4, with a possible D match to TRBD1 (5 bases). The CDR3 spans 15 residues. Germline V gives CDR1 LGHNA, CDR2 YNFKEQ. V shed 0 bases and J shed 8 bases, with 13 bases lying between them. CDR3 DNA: TGTGCCAGCAGCCAAGATTCCGAAAGGGGCGAAAAACTGTTTTTT. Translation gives CASSQDSERGEKLFF.

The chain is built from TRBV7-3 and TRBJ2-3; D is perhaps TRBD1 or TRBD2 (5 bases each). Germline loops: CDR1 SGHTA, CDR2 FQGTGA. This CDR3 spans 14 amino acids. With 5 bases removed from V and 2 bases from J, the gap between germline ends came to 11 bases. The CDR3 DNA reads TGTGCCAGCAGCGCGACGGGGACCACAGATACGCAGTATTTT. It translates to CASSATGTTDTQYF.

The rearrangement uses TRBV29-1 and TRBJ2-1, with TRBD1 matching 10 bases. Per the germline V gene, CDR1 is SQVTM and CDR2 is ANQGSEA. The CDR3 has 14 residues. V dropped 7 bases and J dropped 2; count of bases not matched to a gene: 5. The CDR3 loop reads CSGETGGPYNEQFF. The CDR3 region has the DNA TGCAGCGGTGAGACAGGGGGCCCCTACAATGAGCAGTTCTTC.